The entry that follows covers one T cell receptor beta chain sequence. This sample was taken from a study of T cell changes during pregnancy in multiple sclerosis. Germline V gene sequence: CDR1 SGHNT, CDR2 YENEEA. J lost 0 bases, V lost 0 bases, and 8 bases had no gene match. This CDR3 has 18 amino acids. The assay was immunoSEQ multiplex PCR, and TCRdb's table has in-frame clones only and misses some. The sample lists some 59,000 clones, about 90% occurring once. Sequenced here: peripheral blood, sampled in the third trimester of pregnancy. The receptor's source is a female donor in good health, enrolled as a control in a pregnancy study. This chain connects TRBV11-3 to TRBJ2-7, with 10 nucleotides matching TRBD2. This chain's CDR3 is CASSLEGQLAGGSYEQYF. The CDR3 DNA reads TGTGCCAGCAGCTTAGAGGGCCAGTTAGCGGGGGGCTCCTACGAGCAGTACTTC. Filled out from reference TRBV11-3 and TRBJ2-7, the complete variable domain reads EAGVVQSPRYKIIEKKQPVAFWCNPISGHNTLYWYLQNLGQGPELLIRYENEEAVDDSQLPKDRFSAERLKGVDSTLKIQPAELGDSAVYLCASSLEGQLAGGSYEQYFGPGTRLTVT.